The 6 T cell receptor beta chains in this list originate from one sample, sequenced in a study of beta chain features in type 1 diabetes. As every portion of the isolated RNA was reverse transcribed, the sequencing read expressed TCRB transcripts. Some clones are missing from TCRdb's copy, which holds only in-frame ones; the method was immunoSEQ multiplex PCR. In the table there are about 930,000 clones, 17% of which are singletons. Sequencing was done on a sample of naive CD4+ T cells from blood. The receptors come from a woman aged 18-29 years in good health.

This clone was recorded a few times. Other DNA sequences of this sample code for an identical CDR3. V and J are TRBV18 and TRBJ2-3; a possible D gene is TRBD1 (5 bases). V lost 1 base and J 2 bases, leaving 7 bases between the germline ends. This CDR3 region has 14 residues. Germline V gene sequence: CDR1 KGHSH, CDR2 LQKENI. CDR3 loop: CASSPQGNTDTQYF. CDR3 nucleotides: TGTGCCAGCTCACCACAGGGGAACACAGATACGCAGTATTTT. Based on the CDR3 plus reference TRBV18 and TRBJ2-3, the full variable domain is NAGVMQNPRHLVRRRGQEARLRCSPMKGHSHVYWYRQLPEEGLKFMVYLQKENIIDESGMPKERFSAEFPKEGPSILRIQQVVRGDSAAYFCASSPQGNTDTQYFGPGTRLTVL.

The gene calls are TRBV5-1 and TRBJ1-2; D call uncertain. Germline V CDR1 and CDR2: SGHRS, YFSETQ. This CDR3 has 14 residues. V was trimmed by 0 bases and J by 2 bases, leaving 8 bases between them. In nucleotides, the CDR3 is TGCGCCAGCAGCTTGGTTACAGAAAACTATGGCTACACCTTC. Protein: CASSLVTENYGYTF.

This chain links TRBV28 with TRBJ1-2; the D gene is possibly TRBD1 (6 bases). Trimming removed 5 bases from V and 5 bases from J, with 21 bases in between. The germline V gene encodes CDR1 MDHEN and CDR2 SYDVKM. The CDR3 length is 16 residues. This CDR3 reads CASSRLDRTYSYGYTF. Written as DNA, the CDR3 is TGTGCCAGCAGTCGATTGGACAGAACCTATTCTTATGGCTACACCTTC.

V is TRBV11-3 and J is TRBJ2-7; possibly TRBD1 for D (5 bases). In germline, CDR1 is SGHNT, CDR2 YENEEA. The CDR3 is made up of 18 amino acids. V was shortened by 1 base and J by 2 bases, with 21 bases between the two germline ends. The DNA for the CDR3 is TGTGCCAGCAGCTTAGCCGCCAGTTTTAATAAAGGGGCCTACGAGCAGTACTTC. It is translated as CASSLAASFNKGAYEQYF.

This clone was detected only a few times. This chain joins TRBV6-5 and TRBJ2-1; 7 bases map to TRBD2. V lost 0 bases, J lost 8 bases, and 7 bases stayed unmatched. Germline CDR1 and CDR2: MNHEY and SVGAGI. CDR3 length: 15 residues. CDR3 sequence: CASSYSVGLLDEQFF. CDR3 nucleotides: TGTGCCAGCAGTTACTCAGTGGGACTACTAGATGAGCAGTTCTTC.

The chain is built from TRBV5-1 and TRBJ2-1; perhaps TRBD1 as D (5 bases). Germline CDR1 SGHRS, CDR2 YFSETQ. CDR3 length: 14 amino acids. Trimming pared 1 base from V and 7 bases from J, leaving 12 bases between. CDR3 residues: CASSLSAGRNEQFF. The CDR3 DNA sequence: TGCGCCAGCAGCTTGTCGGCAGGGCGGAATGAGCAGTTCTTC.